This paragraph covers one TCR beta chain sequence. The antigen is not known. This sample was included in a study of T cell responses to AZD1222 COVID-19 vaccine. Study results and caveats: Close to half of all spike-specific TCRs reportedly target regions of the variants that are unmutated. Vaccine-associated CD4 TCRs ranged over spike, dominating at 160-218 and 743-854. At baseline, just a handful of AZD1222 recipients tested seropositive. White British donors predominated, females outnumbered males, and clonal diversity was possibly underestimated.

V was shortened by 4 bases and J by 1 base, with 18 bases between the two germline ends. CDR1 is LNHDA, CDR2 SQIVND, per germline (reference sequence). This CDR3 region has 17 residues. Measured with immunoSEQ multiplex PCR; TCRdb has only the in-frame clones, and not every one. The sample lists 70,000 to 90,000 clones, roughly nine tenths seen once, with under 2.5% in the top ten. This sequence originates from an adult in good health. The rearrangement links TRBV19 to TRBJ2-3; tentative D call: TRBD2 (6 bases). The specimen was peripheral blood, collected on day 0 of AZD1222 vaccination. CDR3 bases: TGTGCCAGTAGTAAAGCCCCCTGGCGGGATCGCACAGATACGCAGTATTTT. Protein sequence: CASSKAPWRDRTDTQYF.